Listed below are T cell receptor beta chains from one sample, sequenced in a study of response to subunit inactivated influenza vaccine. TCRdb redid the calling of the RT-PCR reads with MiXCR, one entry per CDR3 protein. Among roughly 630,000 distinct CDR3 sequences listed, around 13% were seen once. The sample was PBMCs from blood, taken less than 15 days before vaccination. These receptors all stem from a man in his fifties who received an inactivated influenza vaccine. Each CDR3 is given with its conserved first and last residue. The D gene is left open where the match is weak. Rows may omit the clone size; those that give it use once, few, many or a size class.

d_call j_call v_call clone_size cdr3_nt cdr3_aa
NA TRBJ2-2 TRBV29-1 NA TGCAGCGTTGAAGGGTTGAGTCTTACTCGCACCGGGGAGCTGTTTTTT CSVEGLSLTRTGELFF
NA TRBJ2-7 TRBV20-1 NA TGCAGTGCTAGCCCAGGGGGGTACGAGCAGTACTTC CSASPGGYEQYF
NA TRBJ2-5 TRBV15 NA TGTGCCACCAGCAGAGCCCCCGAGGGCCAAGAGACCCAGTACTTC CATSRAPEGQETQYF
TRBD2 TRBJ2-5 TRBV7-9 NA TGTGCCAGCAGCTCTACTAGCGGGGGGTTCCAAGAGACCCAGTACTTC CASSSTSGGFQETQYF
TRBD1 TRBJ2-7 TRBV7-2 many TGTGCCAGCAGTCTCACGGACAGGGGAACCTACGAGCAGTACTTC CASSLTDRGTYEQYF
TRBD1 TRBJ1-5 TRBV12-3/TRBV12-4 few TGTGCCAGCAGTCGAGACGGGGACAGGTTTCAGCCCCAGCATTTT CASSRDGDRFQPQHF
TRBD1 TRBJ2-5 TRBV20-1 NA TGCAGTGCGCCGTCAAGGACAGGGCGAGAGACCCAGTACTTC CSAPSRTGRETQYF
TRBD1 TRBJ2-7 TRBV7-8 few TGTGCCAGCAGCTGGAACCCGACAGGGGGCGAGTACGAGCAGTACTTC CASSWNPTGGEYEQYF
NA TRBJ2-5 TRBV18 few TGTGCCAGCTCACCACCGGCGTCCAGAGAGACCCAGTACTTC CASSPPASRETQYF
NA TRBJ2-1 TRBV27 few TGTGCCAGCAGTTTATCGGCTAAGATGTACAATGAGCAGTTCTTC CASSLSAKMYNEQFF
TRBD2 TRBJ2-1 TRBV19 NA TGTGCCAGTAGGGCACTAGCGAGCAATGAGCAGTTCTTC CASRALASNEQFF
NA TRBJ2-3 TRBV29-1 few TGCAGCGTTGAAGTTCTTGGGTCCAGCACAGATACGCAGTATTTT CSVEVLGSSTDTQYF
NA TRBJ2-1 TRBV7-2 NA TGTGCCAGCAGCATCAGTCCGGGACTCAATGAGCAGTTCTTC CASSISPGLNEQFF
NA TRBJ1-1 TRBV29-1 many TGCAGCGTTCGGGCACTCACCGATGAAGCTTTCTTT CSVRALTDEAFF
TRBD2 TRBJ2-7 TRBV3-1 few TGTGCCAGCAGCCATACATACCCGGGACTAGCGGGAGGCGGGCAGTACTTC CASSHTYPGLAGGGQYF
TRBD2 TRBJ2-3 TRBV9 NA TGTGCCAGCAGCGGTGGAGGACTAGCGGGCGATACGCAGTATTTT CASSGGGLAGDTQYF
NA TRBJ2-7 TRBV7-2 NA TGTGCCAGCAGCCCCCAAGGGGGGACCCAGTCCTACGAGCAGTACTTC CASSPQGGTQSYEQYF
TRBD1 TRBJ1-2 TRBV2 few TGTGCCAGCAGGCCTGGACAGGGGGCCAACTATGGCTACACCTTC CASRPGQGANYGYTF
NA TRBJ2-7 TRBV27 once TGTGCCAGCAGTTTTGCCTCGATGAACTCCTACGAGCAGTACTTC CASSFASMNSYEQYF
NA TRBJ2-4 TRBV13 few TGTGCCAGCAGCTTAGGCCCGAACCCGGGACCGAGAAAAAACATTCAGTACTTC CASSLGPNPGPRKNIQYF
TRBD2 TRBJ2-1 TRBV5-1 few TGCGCCAGCAGTCCCCTAGCGGGAGTTAGTGTCAATGAGCAGTTCTTC CASSPLAGVSVNEQFF
TRBD1 TRBJ2-1 TRBV20-1 few TGCGGTGCCAAGGGACAGGGGGCGCCTTACAATGAGCAGTTCTTC CGAKGQGAPYNEQFF
NA TRBJ2-1 TRBV18 NA TGTGCCAGCTCACGTATGGGAAGGGACTACAATGAGCAGTTCTTC CASSRMGRDYNEQFF
NA TRBJ2-5 TRBV7-2 NA TGTGCCAGCAGTCTCCAATGGTCCAGAGAAGAGACCCAGTACTTC CASSLQWSREETQYF
NA TRBJ2-7 TRBV5-1 NA TGCGCCAGCAGCCAGGGGACCGCTCGGGCGTACGAGCAGTACTTC CASSQGTARAYEQYF